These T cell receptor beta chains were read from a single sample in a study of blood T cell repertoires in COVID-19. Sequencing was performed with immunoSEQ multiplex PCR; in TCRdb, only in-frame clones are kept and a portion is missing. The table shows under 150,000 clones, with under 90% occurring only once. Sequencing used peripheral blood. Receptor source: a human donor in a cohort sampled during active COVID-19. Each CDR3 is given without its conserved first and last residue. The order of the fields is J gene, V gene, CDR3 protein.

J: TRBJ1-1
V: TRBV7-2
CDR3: ASSLSPTNTEAF

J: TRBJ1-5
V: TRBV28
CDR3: ASSSALGVKSNQPQH

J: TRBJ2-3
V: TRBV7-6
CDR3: ASSQTTGAVTDTQY

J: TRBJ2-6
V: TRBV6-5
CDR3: ASSPLSGANVLT

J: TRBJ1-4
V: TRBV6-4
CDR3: ASSTGEEEKLF

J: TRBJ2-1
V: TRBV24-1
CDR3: ATSDSGLNNEQF

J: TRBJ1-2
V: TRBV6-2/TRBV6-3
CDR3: ASSRRQGATYGYT

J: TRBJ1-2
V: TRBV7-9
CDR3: ASSRDSHYGYT

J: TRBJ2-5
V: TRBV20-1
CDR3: SASQGQGQETQY

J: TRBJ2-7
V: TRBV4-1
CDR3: ASSQEDSSYEQY

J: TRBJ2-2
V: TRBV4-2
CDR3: ASSQVQGGANTGELF

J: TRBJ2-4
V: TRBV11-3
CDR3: ASSSPREGIQY

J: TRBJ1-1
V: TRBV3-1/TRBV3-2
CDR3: ASSQDRTEAF

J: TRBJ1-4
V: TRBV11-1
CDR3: ASSLQGFDEKLF

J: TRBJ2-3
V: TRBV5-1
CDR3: ASSLVLQAGADTQY

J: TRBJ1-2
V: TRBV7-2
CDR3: ASSFGQGRFYT

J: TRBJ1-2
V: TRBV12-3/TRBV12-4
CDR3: ASSFSGVGYT

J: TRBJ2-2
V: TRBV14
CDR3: ASSQAGTGGRTGELF

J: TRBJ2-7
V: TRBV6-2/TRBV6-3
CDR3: ASSSAGWTSGTRAYEQY

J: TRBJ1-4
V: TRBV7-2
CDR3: ASSLYKSGSNEKLF

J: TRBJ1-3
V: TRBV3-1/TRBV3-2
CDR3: ASSPRGFGNTIY

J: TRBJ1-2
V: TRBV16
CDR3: ASSQGSGGGWGYT

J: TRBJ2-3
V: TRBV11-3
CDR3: ASKLTGESDTQY

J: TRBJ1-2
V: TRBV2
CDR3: ASSEREGRASYGYT

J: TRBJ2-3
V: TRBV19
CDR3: ASSIGEGAEDTQY

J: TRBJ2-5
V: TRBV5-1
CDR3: ASSLASRGLQETQY

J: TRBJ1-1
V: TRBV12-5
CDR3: ASGLQAATEAF

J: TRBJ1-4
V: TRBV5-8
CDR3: ASSLGLGTGREKLF

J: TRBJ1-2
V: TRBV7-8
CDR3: ASSQGGNYGYT

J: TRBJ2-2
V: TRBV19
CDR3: ASSTRGSPNTGELF

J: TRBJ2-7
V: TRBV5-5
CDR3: ASSLVRESSYEQY

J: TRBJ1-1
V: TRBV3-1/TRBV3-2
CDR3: ASSRQTLMNTEAF

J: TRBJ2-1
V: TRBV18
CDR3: ASSPRGFNEQF

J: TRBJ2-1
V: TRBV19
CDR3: ASHNSGRPSGAWNNEQF

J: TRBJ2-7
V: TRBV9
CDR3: ASSVLDRGNEQY

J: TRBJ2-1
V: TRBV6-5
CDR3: ASSYDGTYNEQF

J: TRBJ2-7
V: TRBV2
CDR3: ASKTGTHEQY

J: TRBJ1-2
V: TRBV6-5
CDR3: ASSRDRGSEGYT